The 29 T cell receptor beta chains below all came from one sample that was sequenced in a study of blood T cells in healthy people across ages. Then a second PCR, running about 6 to 11 cycles, was carried out with a sample-barcoded 5' primer and a J-beta primer mix. TCRdb redid the calling of the 5' RACE reads with MiXCR, one entry per CDR3 protein. The sample has approximately 290,000 distinct CDR3 sequences; 27% are singletons. Sequences were obtained from blood. Source of these receptors: a woman aged 70-85 years in good health.

The genes are TRBV6-5 and TRBJ1-2; 8 nucleotides agree with TRBD1. The CDR3 loop spans 14 amino acids. Germline V lookup: CDR1 MNHEY, CDR2 SVGAGI. V lost 4 bases to trimming and J lost 7 bases; unmatched junction nucleotides: 8. The CDR3, as DNA: TGTGCCAGCAGTTCGAAAACGGGACAGGCTGGCTACACCTTC. Translated: CASSSKTGQAGYTF.

The chain carries TRBV5-1 and TRBJ1-6; unclear D gene. There are 14 residues in the CDR3. Looked up from germline, CDR1 is SGHRS and CDR2 is YFSETQ. V was shortened by 3 bases and J by 7 bases, with 11 bases between the two germline ends. The CDR3 loop reads CASSSGGENSPLHF. For the CDR3, the DNA is TGCGCCAGCAGCTCCGGCGGAGAGAATTCACCCCTCCACTTT.

The table lists this clonotype with many counts. The chain is built from TRBV9 and TRBJ2-1, with 8 bases aligning to TRBD2. This CDR3 is 18 amino acids long. Germline values: CDR1 SGDLS, CDR2 YYNGEE. The V segment lost 4 bases and the J segment 0 bases; nucleotides outside the gene matches: 12. The CDR3 DNA follows: TGTGCCAGCAGCAGAACGGGAACTAGCGGTAACTCCTACAATGAGCAGTTCTTC. Translated: CASSRTGTSGNSYNEQFF.

This chain connects TRBV24-1 to TRBJ2-3; D unresolved. Trimming removed 6 bases at V and 2 bases at J, with 17 bases between. The CDR3 consists of 16 residues. CDR1 and CDR2 (germline): KGHDR, SFDVKD. CDR3 in amino acids: CATSSQRWIDTDTQYF. CDR3 nucleotide sequence: TGTGCCACCAGTTCACAGAGGTGGATAGACACAGATACGCAGTATTTT.

The V gene is TRBV20-1, the J gene TRBJ2-7, with 11 bases identical to TRBD1. This CDR3 has 14 amino acids. Germline V lookup: CDR1 DFQATT, CDR2 SNEGSKA (reference sequence). With V trimmed by 6 bases and J by 6 bases, 10 bases remained unmatched. CDR3 sequence reads: CSAKEGTGGGEQYF. CDR3 nucleotides: TGCAGTGCCAAAGAAGGGACAGGGGGAGGCGAGCAGTACTTC.

The table lists this clonotype with many counts. The J gene is TRBJ2-5, the V gene TRBV3-1; 15 bases agree with TRBD2. V gave up 0 bases and J gave up 5 bases; unmatched junction bases: 10. Germline-derived CDR1 and CDR2 are LGHDT and YNNKEL (reference sequence). The CDR3 length is 19 residues. The CDR3 region is CASSQDDGLAGGPGETQYF. As DNA, the CDR3 is TGTGCCAGCAGCCAAGACGACGGACTAGCGGGAGGGCCGGGTGAGACCCAGTACTTC.

This clonotype was seen at least ten times. The CDR3, as DNA: TGCAGTGCTATGGTTAACAGTGAAAAACTGTTTTTT. The encoded protein is CSAMVNSEKLFF. V and J are TRBV20-1 and TRBJ1-4; D gene uncertain. Germline loops: CDR1 DFQATT, CDR2 SNEGSKA (reference sequence). V dropped 4 bases and J dropped 7 bases, with 10 bases sitting between them. The CDR3 has 12 amino acids.

This clonotype was seen more than once but under ten times. This chain connects TRBV12-3 or TRBV12-4 to TRBJ1-2; a possible D gene is TRBD1 (6 bases). This CDR3 comprises 12 residues. Trimming removed 10 bases from V and 5 bases from J, with 14 bases in between. DNA for the CDR3: TGTGCCAACCTAACAGGGAGTTATGGCTACACCTTC. Amino acid sequence: CANLTGSYGYTF.

Concerning this clonotype: One end of the junction does not line up with germline, which may come from a read error. The chain employs TRBV3-1 and TRBJ2-5, with D possibly TRBD1 on 5 matching bases. The CDR3 totals 12 residues. Germline V lookup: CDR1 LGHDT, CDR2 YNNKEL (reference sequence). CDR3 in DNA: TGTGCCGGCAGCCAAGCCCAGGGCACCCAGTACTTC. This translates into CAGSQAQGTQYF.

The chain has TRBV12-3 or TRBV12-4 and TRBJ2-1, with D possibly TRBD2 on 6 matching bases. V dropped 2 bases and J dropped 5 bases, with 19 bases sitting between them. The CDR3 consists of 17 residues. The CDR3 sequence is CASSLLGGTPRDNEQFF. DNA of the CDR3: TGTGCCAGCAGTTTATTGGGTGGGACTCCCCGTGACAATGAGCAGTTCTTC.

There are many counts of this clonotype. The V and J genes are TRBV7-3 and TRBJ2-4, with TRBD1 matching 9 bases. This CDR3 contains 13 residues. V dropped 5 bases and J dropped 7; count of bases not matched to a gene: 3. Per germline, CDR1 SGHTA and CDR2 FQGTGA. The CDR3 loop reads CASSPGTGNIQYF. Written as DNA, the CDR3 is TGTGCCAGCAGCCCCGGGACAGGGAACATTCAGTACTTC.

There are a few counts of this clonotype. The J gene is TRBJ1-4, the V gene TRBV7-9; 7 bases are a match to TRBD1. The V segment lost 4 bases and the J segment 8 bases; nucleotides outside the gene matches: 4. Germline V CDR1 and CDR2: SEHNR, FQNEAQ (reference sequence). This CDR3 comprises 13 residues. Written as DNA, the CDR3 is TGTGCCAGCAGCTCGGGACAGTTCGAAAAACTGTTTTTT. This sequence encodes CASSSGQFEKLFF.

The rearrangement uses TRBV2 and TRBJ2-2; a possible D gene is TRBD2 (6 bases). V was trimmed by 6 bases and J by 2 bases, leaving 13 bases between them. Germline CDR1 reads SNHLY; CDR2 reads FYNNEI. This CDR3 is 15 amino acids long. The CDR3 region is CASRGLSRNTGELFF. Here the CDR3 DNA reads TGTGCCAGCAGGGGACTTAGCAGAAACACCGGGGAGCTGTTTTTT.

The chain uses TRBV5-1 and TRBJ2-4; no clear D gene. Trimming left V 0 bases short and J 0 bases short, with 13 bases between. This CDR3 contains 17 residues. The germline CDR1 and CDR2 sequences are SGHRS and YFSETQ. The CDR3: CASSLEPITIAKNIQYF. The DNA of the CDR3 is TGCGCCAGCAGCTTGGAACCGATTACGATAGCCAAAAACATTCAGTACTTC.

The sample holds many counts of this clonotype. The rearrangement joins TRBV4-3 to TRBJ2-7; the D gene could be TRBD1 or TRBD2 (5 bases each). The germline V gene has CDR1 LGHNA and CDR2 YSLEER. The CDR3 runs to 13 residues. V was cut by 4 bases and J by 3 bases, with 10 bases left in between. In DNA form, the CDR3 reads TGCGCCAGCAGCCGGGACGTTGTCTACGAGCAGTACTTC. Its translation: CASSRDVVYEQYF.

This clonotype was counted once. The chain links TRBV5-6 to TRBJ1-4; D is undetermined. This CDR3 contains 15 residues. Germline CDR1 SGHDT, CDR2 YYEEEE. The V end was cut by 6 bases, the J end by 0 bases, with 12 bases between. CDR3 residues: CASTTPGTTNEKLFF. In DNA form, the CDR3 reads TGTGCCAGCACCACGCCGGGAACAACTAATGAAAAACTGTTTTTT.

The J gene is TRBJ1-5, the V gene TRBV6-2 or TRBV6-3, with D perhaps TRBD1 (5 bases). V gave up 5 bases and J gave up 0 bases, with 14 bases separating them. Germline loops: CDR1 MNHEY, CDR2 SVGEGT. The CDR3 sequence is 16 residues long. The CDR3 coding sequence is TGTGCCAGCAGTACAGGTGGTTGGGGTAGCAATCAGCCCCAGCATTTT. Its protein is CASSTGGWGSNQPQHF.

The rearrangement joins TRBV6-1 to TRBJ2-7, with 7 positions matching TRBD2. The CDR3 has 17 amino acids. The trim removed 6 bases at V and 3 bases at J, leaving 17 bases unmatched. Germline CDR1 MNHNS, CDR2 SASEGT. As DNA, the CDR3 is TGTGCCAGCAGCCGCCGTGGGGAGGGGTTCCCCCTCTACGAGCAGTACTTC. This sequence encodes CASSRRGEGFPLYEQYF.

This clonotype was counted between two and nine times. The chain combines TRBV3-1 with TRBJ2-7; maybe TRBD2 (6 bases). V lost 1 base, J lost 2 bases, and 6 bases lay in between. The CDR3 consists of 13 residues. Germline CDR1 reads LGHDT; CDR2 reads YNNKEL (reference sequence). CDR3 loop: CASSQAGAYEQYF. CDR3 bases: TGTGCCAGCAGCCAAGCGGGGGCCTACGAGCAGTACTTC.

This clonotype was observed a few times. This chain connects TRBV6-5 to TRBJ1-1, with 10 nucleotides matching TRBD1. J was trimmed by 5 bases and V by 8 bases; bases with no gene match: 11. CDR1 and CDR2 (germline): MNHEY, SVGAGI. This CDR3 comprises 15 residues. The CDR3 DNA sequence: TGTGCCAGCTGGCAGGGACAGGGGCGGAGTACTGAAGCTTTCTTT. Residues: CASWQGQGRSTEAFF.

The V and J genes are TRBV6-4 and TRBJ2-1; D unresolved. This CDR3 region has 13 residues. Germline V gene data show CDR1 as MRHNA and CDR2 as SNTAGT. Trimming took 10 bases from V and 7 from J, leaving 17 bases between them. CDR3 loop: CATLGPTLNEQFF. The CDR3 nucleotides read TGTGCCACCTTAGGACCCACCTTAAATGAGCAGTTCTTC.

The genes are TRBV4-1 and TRBJ1-4; no definite D call. V was pared by 4 bases and J by 8 bases, with 14 bases between. Germline V gene data show CDR1 as MGHRA and CDR2 as YSYEKL. The length of the CDR3 is 14 residues. The CDR3 loop is CASSRTAGGEKLFF. The CDR3, as DNA: TGCGCCAGCAGCCGAACTGCAGGTGGGGAAAAACTGTTTTTT.

The chain employs TRBV28 and TRBJ1-5; no reliable D call. This CDR3 is built from 12 residues. Germline V gene sequence: CDR1 MDHEN, CDR2 SYDVKM. Trimming took 7 bases from V and 5 from J, leaving 9 bases between them. CDR3 DNA: TGTGCCAGCACGGGTCACCATCAGCCCCAGCATTTT. It codes for CASTGHHQPQHF.

Only a few counts were recorded for this clonotype. The junction shows a germline mismatch at one end, possibly a read error. The chain uses TRBV28 and TRBJ2-3; 8 bases map to TRBD1. The CDR3 length is 16 residues. Germline V CDR1 and CDR2: MDHEN, SYDVKM. CDR3 nucleotide sequence: TGTGCCAGCAGTCTATGGACAGGGAGAAGCACAGATACGCAGTATTTT. Translated: CASSLWTGRSTDTQYF.

The chain carries TRBV12-3 or TRBV12-4 and TRBJ1-1; a possible D gene is TRBD1 (5 bases). This CDR3 is built from 14 residues. Trimming removed 3 bases at V and 0 bases at J, with 8 bases between. CDR3 nucleotides: TGTGCCAGCAGTTTTGGGGACGTGAACACTGAAGCTTTCTTT. It yields the protein CASSFGDVNTEAFF.

This clonotype was seen many times. The chain combines TRBV29-1 with TRBJ2-5; D gene ambiguous. The V gene lost 0 bases and the J gene lost 3 bases, with 8 bases spanning the gap. Germline loops: CDR1 SQVTM, CDR2 ANQGSEA. The length of the CDR3 is 13 residues. DNA of the CDR3: TGCAGCGTTGAAGATCATAGGGAAGAGACCCAGTACTTC. Translation: CSVEDHREETQYF.

V and J are TRBV6-1 and TRBJ1-2; weak D call: TRBD1 (6 bases). The V end was cut by 1 base, the J end by 2 bases, with 11 bases between. The CDR3 length is 15 residues. Germline V gives CDR1 MNHNS, CDR2 SASEGT. CDR3 region: CASSEVLGGNYGYTF. Written as DNA, the CDR3 is TGTGCCAGCAGTGAAGTACTCGGGGGCAACTATGGCTACACCTTC.

This clonotype was seen many times. This rearrangement joins TRBV29-1 to TRBJ2-4, with TRBD2 identical over 16 bases. The CDR3 is made up of 18 amino acids. J gave up 1 base and V 7 bases, and 10 bases lay outside the gene matches. Germline V gene sequence: CDR1 SQVTM, CDR2 ANQGSEA. The CDR3 region has the DNA TGCAGCGCCCGGGGACTAGCGGGAGGGGCCAACGCCAAAAACATTCAGTACTTC. It translates to CSARGLAGGANAKNIQYF.

The chain links TRBV7-8 to TRBJ1-1; D not resolved. CDR3 length: 15 residues. Trimming left V 5 bases short and J 0 bases short, with 13 bases between. The germline V gene has CDR1 SGHVS and CDR2 FQNEAQ. CDR3: CASSPLTDMNTEAFF. CDR3 nucleotide sequence: TGTGCCAGCAGCCCCCTGACCGATATGAACACTGAAGCTTTCTTT. The full variable domain, in which reference TRBV7-8 and TRBJ1-1 provide the parts outside the CDR3, is GAGVSQSPRYKVAKRGQDVALRCDPISGHVSLFWYQQALGQGPEFLTYFQNEAQLDKSGLPSDRFFAERPEGSVSTLKIQRTQQEDSAVYLCASSPLTDMNTEAFFGQGTRLTVV.